This is a list of T cell receptor beta chains from one sample in a study of metastatic and nonmetastatic thyroid tumors. Via MiXCR, TCRdb re-called the PCR reads. The sample contains 17,000 or so clones, about a quarter of which appear only once. Source material: blood. The receptors here all came from a male donor with papillary thyroid cancer or a benign thyroid nodule (not recorded which). Some clones in this sample may be carry-over from other donors' samples. Each CDR3 is given with its conserved first and last residue. The D gene is left open where the match is weak. A clone size is listed for some rows: how often the clone was seen (once, few, many), or a class if it is expanded.

many	TRBV19	16	TRBJ1-4	NA	TGTGCCAGTAGTCCTCCCCCCGGGGACGGGGGGGAAAAACTGTTTTTT	CASSPPPGDGGEKLFF
many	TRBV14	13	TRBJ1-1	NA	TGTGCCAGCAGCCCCGTTTATGACACTGAAGCTTTCTTT	CASSPVYDTEAFF
medium-sized	TRBV20-1	15	TRBJ1-5	NA	TGCAGTGCTCAACCCGGAGGGTCTGGCAATCAGCCCCAGCATTTT	CSAQPGGSGNQPQHF
many	TRBV4-1	16	TRBJ2-6	NA	TGCGCCAGCAGCCAAGATCTTGGCTCTGGGGCCAACGTCCTGACTTTC	CASSQDLGSGANVLTF
many	TRBV7-6	17	TRBJ2-1	NA	TGTGCCAGCAGCTTCGGGGATCGAGTACTCCTATACAATGGGCAGTTCTTC	CASSFGDRVLLYNGQFF
many	TRBV6-1	13	TRBJ1-2	NA	TGTGCCAGCAGTTTGGCGGGGAACTATGGCTACACCTTC	CASSLAGNYGYTF
many	TRBV18	16	TRBJ2-7	TRBD1	TGTGCCAGCTCACCGCAACCGGGACAGGGCTCCTACGAGCAGTACTTC	CASSPQPGQGSYEQYF
NA	TRBV11-3	14	TRBJ1-6	TRBD1	TGTGCCAGCAGCCCCCGGACAGGCAATTCACCCCTCCACTTT	CASSPRTGNSPLHF
medium-sized	TRBV18	15	TRBJ2-7	NA	TGTGCCAGCTCACCATTCAGTCGGCAGACCTACGAGCAGTACTTC	CASSPFSRQTYEQYF
many	TRBV20-1	12	TRBJ2-5	NA	TGCAGTATGGACGGCGGAGGGGAGACCCAGTACTTC	CSMDGGGETQYF
medium-sized	TRBV11-3	13	TRBJ1-1	NA	TGTGCCAGCAGCTCCAGCTGGGAGAATGAAGCTTTCTTT	CASSSSWENEAFF
medium-sized	TRBV19	13	TRBJ2-3	NA	TGTGCCAGTACCCCCAGCTCCACAGATACGCAGTATTTT	CASTPSSTDTQYF
medium-sized	TRBV20-1	16	TRBJ1-1	TRBD1	TGCAGTGCTAGAGATGAGACAGGGGGTATGAACACTGAAGCTTTCTTT	CSARDETGGMNTEAFF
many	TRBV15	17	TRBJ2-3	NA	TGTGCCACCAGCAGAGTCTACACAGGGCGCGGGACAGATACGCAGTATTTT	CATSRVYTGRGTDTQYF
many	TRBV19	13	TRBJ1-1	NA	TGTGCCAGTGGGGTACAGAGGGTCACTGAAGCTTTCTTT	CASGVQRVTEAFF
many	TRBV28	12	TRBJ1-2	NA	TGTGCCAGCAACACGGTCCTCGGTGGCTACACCTTC	CASNTVLGGYTF
medium-sized	TRBV7-8	11	TRBJ2-7	NA	TGTGCCAGCAGCTTTTCCTACGAGCAGTACTTC	CASSFSYEQYF
many	TRBV7-6	15	TRBJ1-5	NA	TGTGCCAGCAGCTTAGGCCGGGTTGGCAATCAGCCCCAGCATTTT	CASSLGRVGNQPQHF
once	TRBV5-6	15	TRBJ2-2	NA	TGTGCCAGCAGCTTAGGAACTGCACACACCGGGGAGCTGTTTTTT	CASSLGTAHTGELFF
NA	TRBV28	12	TRBJ1-2	NA	TGTGCCGACAGCCGCCGACAGGATGGCTACACCTTC	CADSRRQDGYTF
NA	TRBV19	15	TRBJ2-7	TRBD2	TGTGCCAGTAGTAGGGGACTAGCGGGAGGATACGAGCAGTACTTC	CASSRGLAGGYEQYF
NA	TRBV20-1	12	TRBJ2-7	NA	TGCAGTGCTCGGGACGACGACTACGAGCAGTACTTC	CSARDDDYEQYF
NA	TRBV5-1	14	TRBJ1-1	NA	TGCGCCAGCAGCTTGGGAGACACGTACACTGAAGCTTTCTTT	CASSLGDTYTEAFF
many	TRBV7-9	14	TRBJ1-6	NA	TGTGCCAGCAGCTTAAGAAATCCGGGTTCACCCCTCCACTTT	CASSLRNPGSPLHF
many	TRBV7-8	13	TRBJ2-7	TRBD2	TGTGCCAGCAAAGGCGGGAGCGTCTACGAGCAGTACTTC	CASKGGSVYEQYF
NA	TRBV20-1	11	TRBJ2-1	NA	TGCAGTGCTAGAGGAATGAATGAGCAGTTCTTC	CSARGMNEQFF
NA	TRBV11-2	17	TRBJ1-3	NA	TGTGCCAGCAGCTTATACTTTAGGCCTGATTCTGGAAACACCATATATTTT	CASSLYFRPDSGNTIYF
medium-sized	TRBV20-1	14	TRBJ2-7	TRBD2	TGCAGTGCTAGAGCTCCAGCGGGAGTAAGCGAGCAGTACTTC	CSARAPAGVSEQYF
many	TRBV2	14	TRBJ2-7	TRBD2	TGTGCCGGGAGAACCGGGACTAGCGACCACGAGCAGTACTTC	CAGRTGTSDHEQYF
medium-sized	TRBV6-5	17	TRBJ1-1	NA	TGTGCCAGCAGTTATGAAACAGGGAGGATAAGTCGCACTGAAGCTTTCTTT	CASSYETGRISRTEAFF
NA	TRBV20-1	12	TRBJ1-1	NA	TGCAGTGCTAGATGGGGGCTACCTGAAGCTTTCTTT	CSARWGLPEAFF
many	TRBV5-1	17	TRBJ1-3	TRBD1	TGCGCCAGCAGCTCGCCTCCGGGACAGGGCTCTGGAAACACCATATATTTT	CASSSPPGQGSGNTIYF
NA	TRBV24-1	16	TRBJ2-3	TRBD1	TGTGCCACCAGTGACCGGACAGGGGGAGGTGAAGATACGCAGTATTTT	CATSDRTGGGEDTQYF
medium-sized	TRBV10-1	13	TRBJ2-7	NA	TGCGCCAGCAGTGCGGGCAGCCAAAGAGAGCAGTACTTC	CASSAGSQREQYF
medium-sized	TRBV24-1	15	TRBJ2-2	TRBD2	TGTGCCACCAGTGATCTAGCGGGAGACACCGGGGAGCTGTTTTTT	CATSDLAGDTGELFF
NA	TRBV20-1	13	TRBJ1-2	TRBD1	TGCAGTGCCGGGACAGGGGGCGCTGAGGGCTACACCTTC	CSAGTGGAEGYTF
medium-sized	TRBV20-1	14	TRBJ2-7	NA	TGCAGTGCTAGAGATTCCGGGAGTGCGGACGAGCAGTACTTC	CSARDSGSADEQYF
many	TRBV11-1	16	TRBJ2-3	NA	TGTGCCAGCAGCCGATCACAGGACTTTCGCACAGATACGCAGTATTTT	CASSRSQDFRTDTQYF
few	TRBV12-3/TRBV12-4	13	TRBJ1-1	NA	TGTGCCAGCAGTTGGGAGTGGGACACTGAAGCTTTCTTT	CASSWEWDTEAFF
NA	TRBV4-1	15	TRBJ2-1	NA	TGCGCCAGCAGCCCGACAGTCCAGGGATCCAATGAGCAGTTCTTC	CASSPTVQGSNEQFF
few	TRBV6-1	13	TRBJ1-2	NA	TGTGCCAGCAGTGTTGGGGCGGAATATGGCTACACCTTC	CASSVGAEYGYTF
medium-sized	TRBV20-1	15	TRBJ1-2	TRBD1	TGCAGTGCTATTGGGCAGGGGGCGCTAAACTATGGCTACACCTTC	CSAIGQGALNYGYTF
NA	TRBV6-4	14	TRBJ2-1	NA	TGTGCCAGCAGTGAGAAGGCGGCAGGAAATGAGCAGTTCTTC	CASSEKAAGNEQFF
medium-sized	TRBV20-1	13	TRBJ2-7	TRBD1	TGCAGTGCTGGGGACAGGGTTTCCTACGAGCAGTACTTC	CSAGDRVSYEQYF
many	TRBV2	14	TRBJ2-7	NA	TGTGCCAGCAGTGAAATTAACGGAGCCTACGAGCAGTACTTC	CASSEINGAYEQYF
NA	TRBV9	15	TRBJ1-2	TRBD1	TGTGCCAGCAGCCCGGAGGGGACAGAAAACTATGGCTACACCTTC	CASSPEGTENYGYTF
many	TRBV28	14	TRBJ2-3	NA	TGTGCCAGCAGGACCGGGACCCATAGAGATACGCAGTATTTT	CASRTGTHRDTQYF
medium-sized	TRBV24-1	15	TRBJ2-1	NA	TGTGCCACCAGTGATCCCGAGGATCCGTACAATGAGCAGTTCTTC	CATSDPEDPYNEQFF
NA	TRBV4-3	13	TRBJ1-4	TRBD1	TGCGCCAGCAGCCAATTACAGGGGGAAAAACTGTTTTTT	CASSQLQGEKLFF
medium-sized	TRBV4-1	16	TRBJ1-2	NA	TGCGCCAGCAGCCAAGTAATGTGGGGAGCGGACTATGGCTACACCTTC	CASSQVMWGADYGYTF
once	TRBV9	14	TRBJ2-3	NA	TGTGCCAGTAGCCCCCGGATAGCACCAGATACGCAGTATTTT	CASSPRIAPDTQYF
many	TRBV6-4	15	TRBJ2-1	NA	TGTGCCAGCAGTGACCGCTTCACTCATACGGGACAGCAGTTCTTC	CASSDRFTHTGQQFF
NA	TRBV3-1	15	TRBJ2-1	TRBD2	TGTGCCAGCAGCCAAGACCCTGCTAGCGGGAGTGAGCAGTTCTTC	CASSQDPASGSEQFF
few	TRBV6-6	15	TRBJ1-1	NA	TGTGCCAGCAGTTACTCGAATCGGTGGAACACTGAAGCTTTCTTT	CASSYSNRWNTEAFF
NA	TRBV20-1	14	TRBJ1-2	NA	TGCAGTGCTTTCCGGGCCTCGGACCACTATGGCTACACCTTC	CSAFRASDHYGYTF